The entry below describes one T cell receptor beta chain. Its antigen is unidentified. It was with 60 Vbeta and 13 Jbeta primers that the PCR ran. The table came from immunoSEQ multiplex PCR; TCRdb's copy has only in-frame clones and leaves some out. The sample shows tens of thousands of clones, approximately 73% of them seen only once. The sample is drawn from a study of cytomegalovirus exposure and HLA in healthy donors. Study-wide results and caveats: Later analysis showed most CMV-associated TCR beta chains appearing HLA-restricted. TCR beta sequences reportedly predicted most subjects' HLA-A and HLA-B alleles accurately. CMV serostatus was the sole immune exposure data available.

The germline V gene encodes CDR1 SGHVS and CDR2 FQNEAQ. This CDR3 is built from 18 residues. Unmatched junction bases numbered 10, after V lost 2 bases and J lost 1 base. The chain has TRBV7-8 and TRBJ2-1; 8 bases map to TRBD2. Sequenced material: PBMCs. This receptor was taken from a man aged 50 to 60 in good health and CMV-seronegative. The CDR3 DNA is TGTGCCAGCAGCTTAATCGAATTAGCGGGGTTTTCCTACAATGAGCAGTTCTTC. Amino acid sequence: CASSLIELAGFSYNEQFF.